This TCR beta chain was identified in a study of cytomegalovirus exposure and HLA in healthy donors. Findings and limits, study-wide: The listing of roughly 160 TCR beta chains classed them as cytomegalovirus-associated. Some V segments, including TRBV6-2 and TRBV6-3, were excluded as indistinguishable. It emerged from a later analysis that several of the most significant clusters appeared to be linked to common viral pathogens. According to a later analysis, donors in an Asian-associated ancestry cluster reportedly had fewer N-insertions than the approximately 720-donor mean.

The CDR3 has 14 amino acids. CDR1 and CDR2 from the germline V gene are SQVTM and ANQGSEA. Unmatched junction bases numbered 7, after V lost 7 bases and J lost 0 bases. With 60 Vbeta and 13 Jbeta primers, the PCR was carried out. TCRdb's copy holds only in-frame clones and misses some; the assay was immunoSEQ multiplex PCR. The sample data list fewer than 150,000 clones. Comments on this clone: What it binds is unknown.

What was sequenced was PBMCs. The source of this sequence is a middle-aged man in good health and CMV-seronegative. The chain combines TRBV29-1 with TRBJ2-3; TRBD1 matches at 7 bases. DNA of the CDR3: TGCAGCGCGGGACAGCCGGCGAGCACAGATACGCAGTATTTT. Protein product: CSAGQPASTDTQYF.